This note documents a single TCR beta chain sequence. The source of the sample is a study of blood T cell repertoires in COVID-19. The CDR3 has 12 residues. The V gene lost 0 bases and the J gene lost 7 bases, with 7 bases spanning the gap. Germline CDR1 SGHDT, CDR2 YYEEEE. Sequencing used immunoSEQ multiplex PCR; TCRdb keeps in-frame clones, though not all of them. The data hold some 60,000 clones, with more than 90% observed a single time. Sequenced input: peripheral blood. This chain connects TRBV5-6 to TRBJ2-5, with unresolved D. The clonotype was recovered from a man aged 55-75 years with acute or convalescent COVID-19. The CDR3 reads CASSLETRTQYF. In DNA, the CDR3 is TGTGCCAGCAGCTTGGAGACACGGACCCAGTACTTC.